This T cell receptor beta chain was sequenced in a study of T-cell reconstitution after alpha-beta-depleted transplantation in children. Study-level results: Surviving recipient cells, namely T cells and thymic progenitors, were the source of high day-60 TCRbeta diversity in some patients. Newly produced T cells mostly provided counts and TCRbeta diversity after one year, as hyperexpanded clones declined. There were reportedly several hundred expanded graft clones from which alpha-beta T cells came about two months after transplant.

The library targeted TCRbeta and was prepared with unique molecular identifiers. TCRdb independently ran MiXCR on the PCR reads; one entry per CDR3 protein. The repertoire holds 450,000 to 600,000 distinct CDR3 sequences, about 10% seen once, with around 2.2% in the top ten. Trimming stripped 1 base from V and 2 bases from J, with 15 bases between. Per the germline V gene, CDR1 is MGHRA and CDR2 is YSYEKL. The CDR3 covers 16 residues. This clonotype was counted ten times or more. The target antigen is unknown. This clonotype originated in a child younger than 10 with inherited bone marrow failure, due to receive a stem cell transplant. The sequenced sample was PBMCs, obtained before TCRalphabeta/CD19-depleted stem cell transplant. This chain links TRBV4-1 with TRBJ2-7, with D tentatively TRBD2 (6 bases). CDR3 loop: CASSQVPAGYPYEQYF. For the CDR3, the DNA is TGCGCCAGCAGCCAAGTTCCAGCGGGCTACCCCTACGAGCAGTACTTC.